The T cell receptor (beta chain) under discussion was sequenced for a study of CXCR3-negative and CXCR3-positive naive CD8 T cells. The authors made the TRB cDNA libraries by 5' RACE using UMI labels. TCRdb re-called the 5' RACE reads; every CDR3 protein appears as one record, without DNA. Here the sample table reports some 38,000 distinct CDR3 sequences. Specimen: memory CD8+ T cells from blood. This TCR was sampled from a human donor in good health. Some clones in this sample may be carry-over from other donors' samples.

This chain's CDR3 is CASSLEAVLRELFF. This chain links TRBV12-3 or TRBV12-4 with TRBJ2-2. The CDR3 spans 14 residues.